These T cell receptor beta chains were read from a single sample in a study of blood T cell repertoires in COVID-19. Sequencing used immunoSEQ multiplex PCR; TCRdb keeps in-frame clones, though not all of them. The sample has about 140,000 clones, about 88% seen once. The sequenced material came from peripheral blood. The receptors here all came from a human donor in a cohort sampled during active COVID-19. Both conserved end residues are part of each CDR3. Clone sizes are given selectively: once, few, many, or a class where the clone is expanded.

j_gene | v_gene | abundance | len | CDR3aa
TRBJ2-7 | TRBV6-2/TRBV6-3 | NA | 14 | CASSYTWRVDEQYF
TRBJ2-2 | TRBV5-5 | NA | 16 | CASSLGSNRITGELFF
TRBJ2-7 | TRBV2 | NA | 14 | CASSDMIRRYEQYF
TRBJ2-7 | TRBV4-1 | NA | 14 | CASSQASGGYEQYF
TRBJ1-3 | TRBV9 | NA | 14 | CASSEVSGRNTIYF
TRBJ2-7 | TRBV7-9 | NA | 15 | CASSRSGAPPHEQYF
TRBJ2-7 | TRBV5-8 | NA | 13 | CASVLQGTYEQYF
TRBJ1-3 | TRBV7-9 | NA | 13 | CASSPTGRNTIYF
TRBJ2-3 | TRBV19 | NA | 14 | CASSISGGRDTQYF
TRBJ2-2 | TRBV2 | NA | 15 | CASKTSGSYTGELFF
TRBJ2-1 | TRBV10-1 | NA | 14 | CASSESSDYNEQFF
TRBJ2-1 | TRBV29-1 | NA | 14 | CSVSGTRLYNEQFF
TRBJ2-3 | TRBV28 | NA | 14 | CASTRTSGRDTQYF
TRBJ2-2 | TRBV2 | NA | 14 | CASSEASLTGELFF
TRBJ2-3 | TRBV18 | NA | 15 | CASSPGGSGADTQYF
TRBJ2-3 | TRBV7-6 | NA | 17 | CASSAPVAGEYTDTQYF
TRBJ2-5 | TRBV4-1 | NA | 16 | CASSQDTGGFGETQYF
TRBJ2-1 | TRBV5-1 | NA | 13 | CASSSNRGDEQFF
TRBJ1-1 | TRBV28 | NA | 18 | CASSRVAQATAHNTEAFF
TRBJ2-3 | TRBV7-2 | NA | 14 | CASSLGGPTDTQYF
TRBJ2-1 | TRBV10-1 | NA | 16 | CASSDYGQGLDNEQFF
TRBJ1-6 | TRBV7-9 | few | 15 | CASSFDTGAGSPLHF
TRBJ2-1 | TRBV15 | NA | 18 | CATSPPKVTSGSPREQFF
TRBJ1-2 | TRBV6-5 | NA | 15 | CASSYTPGDNSGYTF
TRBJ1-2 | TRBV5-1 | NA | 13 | CASSAGTDYGYTF
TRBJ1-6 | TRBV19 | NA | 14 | CASSGGTVGSPLHF
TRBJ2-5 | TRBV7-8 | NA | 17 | CASSLLGSGRARETQYF
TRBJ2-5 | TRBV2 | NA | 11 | CASSRGETQYF
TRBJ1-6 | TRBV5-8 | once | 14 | CASSLVAANSPLHF
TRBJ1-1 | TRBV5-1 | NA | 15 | CASSLGDRDGTEAFF
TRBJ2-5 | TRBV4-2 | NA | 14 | CASSQERGQETQYF
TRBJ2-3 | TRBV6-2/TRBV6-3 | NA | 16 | CASSYVFLASTDTQYF
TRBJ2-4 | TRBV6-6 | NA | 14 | CASSYGLAGNIQYF
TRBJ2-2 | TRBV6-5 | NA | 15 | CASTAERSYTGELFF
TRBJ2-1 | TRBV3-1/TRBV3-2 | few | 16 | CASKTGGLAVQNEQFF
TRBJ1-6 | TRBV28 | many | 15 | CASSLRQGKYSPLHF
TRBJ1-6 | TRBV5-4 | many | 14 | CASSLVTGAGPLHF
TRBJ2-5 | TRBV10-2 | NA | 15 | CASSESLTARETQYF
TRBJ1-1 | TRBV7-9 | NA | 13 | CASSTGGRTEAFF
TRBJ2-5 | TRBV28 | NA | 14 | CASSISGRWETQYF
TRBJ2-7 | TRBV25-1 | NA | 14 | CASSRTGSLYEQYF
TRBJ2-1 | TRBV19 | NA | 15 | CASNPTSGAYNEQFF
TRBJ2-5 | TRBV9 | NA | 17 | CASSGRGRVGFLETQYF
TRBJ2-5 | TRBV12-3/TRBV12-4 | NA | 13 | CASSVQGQRTQYF
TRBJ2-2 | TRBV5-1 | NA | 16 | CASSLGGIRNTGELFF
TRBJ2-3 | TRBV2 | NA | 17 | CASSESGTASSTDTQYF
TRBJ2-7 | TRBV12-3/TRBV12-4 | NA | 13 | CASSQTVPGEQYF
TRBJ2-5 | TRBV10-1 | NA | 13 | CASAKSVEGTQYF
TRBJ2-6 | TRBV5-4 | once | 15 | CASSRQASGANVLTF
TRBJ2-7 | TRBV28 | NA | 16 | CASSSTTGTGEYEQYF
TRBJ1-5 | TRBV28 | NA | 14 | CASTAGVGNQPQHF